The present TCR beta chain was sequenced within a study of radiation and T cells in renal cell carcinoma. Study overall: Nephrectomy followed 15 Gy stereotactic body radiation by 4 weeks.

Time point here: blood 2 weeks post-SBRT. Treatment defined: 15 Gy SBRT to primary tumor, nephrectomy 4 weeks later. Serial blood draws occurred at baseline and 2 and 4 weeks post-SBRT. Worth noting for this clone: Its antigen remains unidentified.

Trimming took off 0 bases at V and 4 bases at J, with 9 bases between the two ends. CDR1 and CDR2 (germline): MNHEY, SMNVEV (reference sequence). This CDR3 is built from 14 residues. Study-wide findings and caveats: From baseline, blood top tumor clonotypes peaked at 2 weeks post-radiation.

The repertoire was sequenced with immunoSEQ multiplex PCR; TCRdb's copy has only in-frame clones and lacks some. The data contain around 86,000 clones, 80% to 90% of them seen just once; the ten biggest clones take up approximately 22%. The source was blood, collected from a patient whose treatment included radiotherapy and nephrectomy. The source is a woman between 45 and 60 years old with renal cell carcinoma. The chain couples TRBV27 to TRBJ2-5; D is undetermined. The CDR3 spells CASSLSNRLETQYF. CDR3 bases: TGTGCCAGCAGTTTATCGAACAGACTAGAGACCCAGTACTTC.